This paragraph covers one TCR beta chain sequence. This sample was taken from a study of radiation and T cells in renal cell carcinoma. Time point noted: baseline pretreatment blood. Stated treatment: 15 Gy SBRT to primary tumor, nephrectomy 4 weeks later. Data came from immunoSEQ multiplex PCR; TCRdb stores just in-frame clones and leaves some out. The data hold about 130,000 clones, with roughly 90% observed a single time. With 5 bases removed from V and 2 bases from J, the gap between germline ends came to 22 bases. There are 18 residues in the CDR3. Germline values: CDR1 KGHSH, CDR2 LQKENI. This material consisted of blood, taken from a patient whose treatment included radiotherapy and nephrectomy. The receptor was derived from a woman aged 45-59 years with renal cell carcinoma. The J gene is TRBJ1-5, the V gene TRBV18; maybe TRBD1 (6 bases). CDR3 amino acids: CASSTEAWGADGNQPQHF. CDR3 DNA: TGTGCCAGCTCAACAGAAGCTTGGGGGGCAGATGGCAATCAGCCCCAGCATTTT.